One sample yielded the 5 T cell receptor beta chains listed below, sequenced in a study of cytotoxic CD8 clonotypes in ibrutinib-treated CLL. Measured with immunoSEQ multiplex PCR; TCRdb has only the in-frame clones, and not every one. The table shows over 100,000 clones, with 58% occurring only once. The material was PBMCs, obtained after 24 months of ibrutinib treatment. The source is a human donor with chronic lymphocytic leukemia.

The CDR3 is CASSFLAGSTDTQYF. In DNA form, the CDR3 reads TGTGCCAGCAGCTTCCTAGCGGGGAGCACAGATACGCAGTATTTT. The rearrangement uses TRBV7-9 and TRBJ2-3; 9 positions agree with TRBD2. The V gene end was trimmed by 3 bases and the J gene end by 0 bases; junction bases not matched to a gene: 1. Per the germline V gene, CDR1 is SEHNR and CDR2 is FQNEAQ (reference sequence). This CDR3 region has 15 residues.

This chain connects TRBV27 to TRBJ2-4; the D gene is possibly TRBD1 (5 bases). V lost 5 bases and J 7 bases, leaving 12 bases between the germline ends. Germline CDR1 MNHEY, CDR2 SMNVEV (reference sequence). CDR3 length: 13 residues. CDR3 region: CASSGAGANIQYF. DNA for the CDR3: TGTGCCAGCAGTGGAGCTGGGGCGAACATTCAGTACTTC.

This clone came up a few times. The genes are TRBV7-2 and TRBJ1-4; 7 bases line up with TRBD1. The CDR3 length is 15 residues. V shed 1 base, J shed 2 bases, and the junction held 1 base outside the gene matches. Germline loops: CDR1 SGHTA, CDR2 FQGNSA. The DNA of the CDR3 is TGTGCCAGCAGCTTAGTACAGGGGACTAATGAAAAACTGTTTTTT. As protein: CASSLVQGTNEKLFF.

This chain links TRBV7-9 with TRBJ1-1; TRBD1 matches at 7 bases. Germline-derived CDR1 and CDR2 are SEHNR and FQNEAQ (reference sequence). With V trimmed by 3 bases and J by 7 bases, 14 bases remained unmatched. The CDR3 consists of 16 residues. The CDR3 bases are TGTGCCAGCAGCTTCCTATTTACCGGGACAGAGTATGAAGCTTTCTTT. Its protein product is CASSFLFTGTEYEAFF.

In its sample, this clone was seen a few times. The gene calls are TRBV25-1 and TRBJ2-7, with D perhaps matching TRBD1 (5 bases). Trimming removed 0 bases at V and 5 bases at J, with 8 bases between. The CDR3 is made up of 13 amino acids. Germline V gene data show CDR1 as MGHDK and CDR2 as SYGVNS. In DNA, the CDR3 is TGTGCCAGCAGTGAATATCTCAGGGACGAGCAGTACTTC. This translates into CASSEYLRDEQYF.